This TCR beta chain comes out of a study of tumor and adjacent non-tumor tissue in lung cancer. The CDR3 spans 14 residues. V was pared by 3 bases and J by 6 bases, with 12 bases between. Regarding the study as a whole: Normal lung showed higher cumulative top 100 clone frequency than tumor. Shorter survival was associated with higher TCR diversity in tumors.

This clonotype is categorized as medium-sized. Its antigen remains unidentified. A modified ARM-PCR protocol with three rounds of nested PCR amplified TCRbeta. Using its own MiXCR run on the multiplex PCR reads, TCRdb lists one record per CDR3 protein. The sample shows more than 45,000 distinct CDR3 sequences, around two thirds of them seen only once. This sample's RNA came from whole unsorted tissue. The normal lung tissue was taken more than 3 cm from the tumor edge. The gene calls are TRBV12-3 or TRBV12-4 and TRBJ2-1; D gene ambiguous. The receptor was isolated from a woman aged 55-70 years with non-small cell lung cancer. The source material was distant non-tumor lung tissue. For the CDR3, the DNA is TGTGCCAGCAGTTTGCGGCACAGAGGCAATGAGCAGTTCTTC. This codes for CASSLRHRGNEQFF.